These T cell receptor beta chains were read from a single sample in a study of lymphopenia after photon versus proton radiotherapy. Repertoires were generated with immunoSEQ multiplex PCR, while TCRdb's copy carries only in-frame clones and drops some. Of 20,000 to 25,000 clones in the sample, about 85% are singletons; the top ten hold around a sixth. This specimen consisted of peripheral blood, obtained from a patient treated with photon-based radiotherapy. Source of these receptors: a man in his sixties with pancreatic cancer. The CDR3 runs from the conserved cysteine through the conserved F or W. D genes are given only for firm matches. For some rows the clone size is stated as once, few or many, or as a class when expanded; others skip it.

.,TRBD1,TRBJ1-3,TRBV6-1,TGTGCCTCCGGGACAGGGGGCTCTGGAAACACCATATATTTT,CASGTGGSGNTIYF
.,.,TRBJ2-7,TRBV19,TGTGCCAGTAGTATAGGAACAACAGCCTACGAGCAGTACTTC,CASSIGTTAYEQYF
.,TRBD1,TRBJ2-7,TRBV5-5,TGTGCCAGCAGCTTAAGGGGACAGGGGGCGTTGCAGTACTTC,CASSLRGQGALQYF
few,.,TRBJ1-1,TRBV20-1,TGCAGTGCTAGCGCGGACCTTGTTGCTTTCTTT,CSASADLVAFF
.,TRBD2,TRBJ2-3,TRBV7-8,TGTGCCAGCAGCGCCCATGAACTAGCGGGGGTCTCAGATACGCAGTATTTT,CASSAHELAGVSDTQYF
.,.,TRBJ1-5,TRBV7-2,TGTGCCAGCAGCACCCAGGGAAATCAGCCCCAGCATTTT,CASSTQGNQPQHF
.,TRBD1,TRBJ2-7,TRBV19,TGTGCCAGTAGTATATCGGGCGGGACAGGGTGGACTGAGCAGTACTTC,CASSISGGTGWTEQYF
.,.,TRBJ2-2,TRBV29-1,TGCAGCGTTGAAGAGAATCGGCCCGGGGAGCTGTTTTTT,CSVEENRPGELFF
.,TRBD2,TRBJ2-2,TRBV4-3,TGCGCCAGCAGCCCCGGACTAGCGGCGAACACCGGGGAGCTGTTTTTT,CASSPGLAANTGELFF
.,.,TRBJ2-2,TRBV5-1,TGCGCCAGCAGCTTGGGGGCTTTTGTGAACACCGGGGAGCTGTTTTTT,CASSLGAFVNTGELFF
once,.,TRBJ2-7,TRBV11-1,TGTGCCAGCAGCAACGTCTACGAGCAGTACTTC,CASSNVYEQYF
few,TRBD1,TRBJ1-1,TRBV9,TGTGCCAGCAGCAGACAGGGAGGGTGGGACACTGAAGCTTTCTTT,CASSRQGGWDTEAFF
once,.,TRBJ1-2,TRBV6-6,TGTGCCAGCAGTGCGAGAGATTCGAACTATGGCTACACCTTC,CASSARDSNYGYTF
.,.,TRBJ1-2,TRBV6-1,TGTGCCAGCAGGACCAACTATGGCTACACCTTC,CASRTNYGYTF
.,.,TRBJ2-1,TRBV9,TGTGCCAGCAGCGTAGATTTTCGTGGGGGGTACAATGAGCAGTTCTTC,CASSVDFRGGYNEQFF
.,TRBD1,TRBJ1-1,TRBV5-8,TGTGCCAGCAGCTTCCGGGACAGGGGAACTGAAGCTTTCTTT,CASSFRDRGTEAFF
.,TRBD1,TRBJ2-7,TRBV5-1,TGCGCCAGCAGCATCGCCGGGACAGGGGCCTACGAGCAGTACTTC,CASSIAGTGAYEQYF
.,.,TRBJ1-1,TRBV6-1,TGTGCCAGCAGTTTCACACAGACGAACACTGAAGCTTTCTTT,CASSFTQTNTEAFF
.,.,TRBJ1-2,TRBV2,TGTGCCAGCACGACGGAGAGGAACTATGGCTACACCTTC,CASTTERNYGYTF
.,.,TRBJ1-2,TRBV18,TGTGCCAGCTCTTCCCCACCGCTCGGGGGCTACACCTTC,CASSSPPLGGYTF
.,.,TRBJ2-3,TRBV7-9,TGTGCCAGCGGGGTCAACTGGCACGGCACAGATACGCAGTATTTT,CASGVNWHGTDTQYF
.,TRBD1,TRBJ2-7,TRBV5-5,TGTGCCAGCAGCTTGGAGGGACAGGCCCCCTACGAGCAGTACTTC,CASSLEGQAPYEQYF
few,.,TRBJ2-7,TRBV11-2,TGTGCCAGCAGCTTAATAAAGCGAAGCTACGAGCAGTACTTC,CASSLIKRSYEQYF
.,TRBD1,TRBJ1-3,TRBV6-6,TGTGCCAGCAGAAGCGGGACAGGGAGAGGAAACACCATATATTTT,CASRSGTGRGNTIYF
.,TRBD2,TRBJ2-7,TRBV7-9,TGTGCCAGCAGCTTAGAGAGCGGGGGGTCTCCCTACGAGCAGTACTTC,CASSLESGGSPYEQYF
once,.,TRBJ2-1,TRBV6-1,TGTGCCAGCATTACCAGGAGGCTCTACAATGAGCAGTTCTTC,CASITRRLYNEQFF
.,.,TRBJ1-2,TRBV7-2,TGTGCCAGCAGCTTACAAAGAACCGCTAACTATGGCTACACCTTC,CASSLQRTANYGYTF
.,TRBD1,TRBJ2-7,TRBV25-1,TGTGCCAGCAGTGTAACGCAGGGGGCTTACGAGCAGTACTTC,CASSVTQGAYEQYF